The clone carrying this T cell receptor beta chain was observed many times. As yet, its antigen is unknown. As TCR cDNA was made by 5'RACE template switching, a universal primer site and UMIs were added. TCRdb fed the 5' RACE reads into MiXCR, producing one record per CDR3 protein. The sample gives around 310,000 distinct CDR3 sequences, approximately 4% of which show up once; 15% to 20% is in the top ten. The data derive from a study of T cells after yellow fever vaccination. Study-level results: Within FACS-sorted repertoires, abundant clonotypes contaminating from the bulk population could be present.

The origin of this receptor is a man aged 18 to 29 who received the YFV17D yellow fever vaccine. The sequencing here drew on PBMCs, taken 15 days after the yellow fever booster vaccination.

The CDR3 sequence is CASSLSNSSPLHF. CDR3 sequence (DNA): TGTGCCAGCAGTTTATCGAATTCTTCACCCCTCCACTTT. This rearrangement joins TRBV27 to TRBJ1-6; D gene uncertain. This CDR3 region has 13 residues. Germline assignment: CDR1 MNHEY and CDR2 SMNVEV (reference sequence). The ends were cut back, 0 bases at V and 9 bases at J, with 6 bases in the middle.